This T cell receptor (beta chain) stems from a study of T cells in Graves' hyperthyroidism and ophthalmopathy. Study results and limitations: Most thyroid clonotypes expanded above 0.001 appeared in blood too.

Researchers defined stable Graves' hyperthyroidism as no ophthalmopathy progression within 18 months. Researchers took RNA transcripts and amplified the TCR beta CDR3 regions from them. The study used the HTBI primer set for a first-round RT-PCR of the TCR CDR3. TCRdb processed the multiplex PCR reads anew with MiXCR; each CDR3 protein has one entry. Of 600,000 or so distinct CDR3 sequences listed, 15% to 20% are singletons. Germline CDR1 and CDR2: KGHDR and SFDVKD. The CDR3 is 15 residues long. The germline V and J ends were trimmed by 1 base and 8 bases, with 14 bases remaining between them. About this clonotype: What it recognizes is unknown.

The sequenced sample was blood. The TCR originated in a woman in her twenties or thirties with Graves' hyperthyroidism. V usage is TRBV24-1 and J usage is TRBJ2-1; either TRBD1 or TRBD2 may fit D (6 bases each). CDR3 nucleotides: TGTGCCACCAGTGATTTAGGGGGGAGTGGCGATGAGCAGTTCTTC. This encodes CATSDLGGSGDEQFF.